The source of this T cell receptor beta chain is a study of blood T cell repertoires in COVID-19. Study summary: Acute-phase and convalescent COVID-19 samples originated in the United States, Italy and Spain. Sources were T cells, B-cell-depleted T cells, or PBMCs; the material itself was cDNA or gDNA.

As processed by the authors: Reference gene primer amplification yielded estimated nucleated cell counts. The protocol was immunoSEQ multiplex PCR, while the TCRdb copy is restricted to in-frame clones and leaves out a portion. The V and J calls and clone size were taken over from that table, and D and trimming were inferred from the DNA. Of fewer than 450,000 clones in the sample, about 90% are singletons; the top ten hold roughly 3.5%. There are a few counts of this clone. Germline V gene sequence: CDR1 MNHEY, CDR2 SVGEGT. The CDR3 extends over 13 amino acids. Trimming took 6 bases from V and 11 from J, leaving 14 bases between them.

The chain combines TRBV6-2 or TRBV6-3 with TRBJ1-6; tentative D call: TRBD1 (6 bases). The sample taken for sequencing was peripheral blood. The source is a young woman who had recovered from COVID-19. CDR3 in DNA: TGTGCCAGCAGCTCAGGGGAATGGACACCCCTCCACTTT. It is translated as CASSSGEWTPLHF.